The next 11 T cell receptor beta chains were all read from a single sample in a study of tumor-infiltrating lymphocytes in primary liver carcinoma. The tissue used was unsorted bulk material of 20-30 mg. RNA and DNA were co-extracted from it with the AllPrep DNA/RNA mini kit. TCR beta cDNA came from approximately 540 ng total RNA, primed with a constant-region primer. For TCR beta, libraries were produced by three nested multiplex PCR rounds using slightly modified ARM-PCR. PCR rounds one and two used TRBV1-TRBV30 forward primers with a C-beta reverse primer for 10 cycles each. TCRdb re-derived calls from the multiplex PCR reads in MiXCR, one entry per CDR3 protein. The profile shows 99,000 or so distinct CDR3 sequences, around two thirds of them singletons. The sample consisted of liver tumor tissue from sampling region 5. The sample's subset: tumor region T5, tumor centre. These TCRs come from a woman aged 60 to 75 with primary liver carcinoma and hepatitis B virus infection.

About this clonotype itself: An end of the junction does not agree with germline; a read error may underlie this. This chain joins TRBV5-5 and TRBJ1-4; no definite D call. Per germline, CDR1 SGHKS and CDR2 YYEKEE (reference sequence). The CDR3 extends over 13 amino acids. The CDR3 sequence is CASSLGSGEKLFF. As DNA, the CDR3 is TGTGCCAGCAGCTTGGGTTCGGGTGAAAAACTGTTTTTC.

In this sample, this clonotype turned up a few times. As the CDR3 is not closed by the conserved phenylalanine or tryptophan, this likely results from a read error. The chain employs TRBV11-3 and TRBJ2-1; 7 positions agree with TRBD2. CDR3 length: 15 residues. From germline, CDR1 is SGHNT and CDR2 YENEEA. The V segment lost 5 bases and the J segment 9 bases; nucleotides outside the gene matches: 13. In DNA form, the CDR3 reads TGTGCCAGCAGCCTGGGGGGGGGTGAGGGCATTGAGCAGTTCTTA. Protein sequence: CASSLGGGEGIEQFL.

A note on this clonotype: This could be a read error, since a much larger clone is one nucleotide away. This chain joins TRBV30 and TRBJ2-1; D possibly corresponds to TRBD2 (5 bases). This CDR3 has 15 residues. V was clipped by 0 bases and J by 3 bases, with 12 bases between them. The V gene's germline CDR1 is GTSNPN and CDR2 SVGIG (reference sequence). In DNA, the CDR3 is TGTGCCTGGAGTGTACTTAGCGTGAGCTACAATGAGCAGTTCTTC. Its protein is CAWSVLSVSYNEQFF. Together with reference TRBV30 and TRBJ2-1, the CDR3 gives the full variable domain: SQTIHQWPATLVQPVGSPLSLECTVEGTSNPNLYWYRQAAGRGLQLLFYSVGIGQISSEVPQNLSASRPQDRQFILSSKKLLLSDSGFYLCAWSVLSVSYNEQFFGPGTRLTVL.

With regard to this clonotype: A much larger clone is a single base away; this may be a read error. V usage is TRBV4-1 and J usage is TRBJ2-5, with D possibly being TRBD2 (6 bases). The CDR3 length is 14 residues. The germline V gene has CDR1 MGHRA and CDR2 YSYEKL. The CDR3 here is CASNQWRAGETQYF. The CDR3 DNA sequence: TGCGCCAGCAACCAATGGAGGGCCGGGGAGACCCAGTACTTC.

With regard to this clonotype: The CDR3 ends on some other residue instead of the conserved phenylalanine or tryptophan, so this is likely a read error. The CDR3 is CASIFRQGSNQPQHC. The CDR3 DNA reads as TGTGCCAGCATTTTCAGACAGGGCAGCAATCAGCCTCAGCATTGT. The rearrangement links TRBV6-6 to TRBJ1-5; 7 nucleotides agree with TRBD1. The CDR3 runs to 15 residues. Germline V gene data show CDR1 as MNHNY and CDR2 as SVGAGI (reference sequence).

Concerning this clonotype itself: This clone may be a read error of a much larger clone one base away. CDR3 DNA: TGCGCCGGCCGGGACTACGACTACAATGAGCAGTTCTTC. Its protein product is CAGRDYDYNEQFF. This chain uses TRBV5-1 with TRBJ2-1; TRBD2 matches 7 bases. Looked up from germline, CDR1 is SGHRS and CDR2 is YFSETQ. After removal of 10 bases from V and 3 bases from J, the junction contained 7 bases not matched to a gene. The CDR3 totals 13 residues.

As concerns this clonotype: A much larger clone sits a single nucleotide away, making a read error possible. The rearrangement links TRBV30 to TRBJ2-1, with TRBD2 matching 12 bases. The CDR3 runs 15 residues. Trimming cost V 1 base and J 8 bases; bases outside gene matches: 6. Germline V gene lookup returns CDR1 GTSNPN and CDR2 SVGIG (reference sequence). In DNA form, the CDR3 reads TGTGCCTGGAGTGGAGGACTAGCGGGATTGGATGAGCAGTTCTTC. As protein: CAWSGGLAGLDEQFF.

DNA for the CDR3: TGTGCCAGCAGTCGAGGGACAGGGAGACGAGAGACCCAGTACTTC. Protein product: CASSRGTGRRETQYF. The gene calls are TRBV12-3 or TRBV12-4 and TRBJ2-5; 9 bases line up with TRBD1. The CDR3 consists of 15 residues. J was trimmed by 4 bases and V by 5 bases; bases with no gene match: 8.

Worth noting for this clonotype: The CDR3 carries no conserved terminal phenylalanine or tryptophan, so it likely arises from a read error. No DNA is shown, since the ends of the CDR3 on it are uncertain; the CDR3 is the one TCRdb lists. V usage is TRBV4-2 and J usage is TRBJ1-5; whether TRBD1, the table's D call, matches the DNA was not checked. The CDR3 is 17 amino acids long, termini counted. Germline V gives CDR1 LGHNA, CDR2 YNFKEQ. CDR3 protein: CASSQDSTGTGKQPQHS.

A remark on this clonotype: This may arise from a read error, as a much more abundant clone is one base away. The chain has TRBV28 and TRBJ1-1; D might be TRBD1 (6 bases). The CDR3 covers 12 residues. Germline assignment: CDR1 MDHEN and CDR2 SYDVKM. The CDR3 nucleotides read TGTGCCGGCAGTTCGGGGACACCTAGGGCTTTCTTT. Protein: CAGSSGTPRAFF.

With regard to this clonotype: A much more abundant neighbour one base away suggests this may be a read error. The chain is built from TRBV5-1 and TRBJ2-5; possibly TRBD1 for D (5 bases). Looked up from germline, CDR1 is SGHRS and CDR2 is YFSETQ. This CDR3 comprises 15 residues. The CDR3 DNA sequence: TGCGCCAGCAGCTTGGGCCCTTCAGGGCAAGAGACCCTGTACTTC. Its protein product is CASSLGPSGQETLYF.